The clone carrying this TCR beta chain has a handful of counts. The antigen remains undetermined. These data are taken from a study of T-cell memory formation after mild COVID-19. Study observations and caveats: Confirmation of SARS-CoV-2 specificity was lacking for second-wave clones peaking day 37. Later expanders leaned CD4+, whereas clones that contracted between day 15 and 85 were balanced CD4/CD8.

From 5'RACE with constant-segment primers came TCR alpha and TCR beta cDNA libraries that carried sample barcodes and UMIs. TCRdb re-derived calls from the 5' RACE reads in MiXCR, one entry per CDR3 protein. Here the sample spans 450,000 or so distinct CDR3 sequences, 15% to 25% being singletons. The sequence derives from an adult woman who had mild COVID-19 (a few samples of this study predate the infection). Cell type and time point are not known. The sequenced sample consisted of PBMCs or a T cell subset sorted from them (not recorded which).

CDR3 amino acids: CASRWTSTDTQYF. CDR3 nucleotides: TGTGCCAGCCGGTGGACTAGCACAGATACGCAGTATTTT. The rearrangement uses TRBV6-5 and TRBJ2-3; D possibly corresponds to TRBD2 (5 bases). Looked up from germline, CDR1 is MNHEY and CDR2 is SVGAGI. The CDR3 covers 13 residues. V lost 8 bases, J lost 0 bases, and 9 bases lay in between.